Shown below are 2 T cell receptor beta chains from a single sample sequenced in a study of T cell changes during pregnancy in multiple sclerosis. This table comes from immunoSEQ multiplex PCR, and its TCRdb copy is limited to in-frame clones, with some not included. The table shows tens of thousands of clones, with roughly 90% occurring only once. Sequencing used peripheral blood, obtained in the first trimester of pregnancy. Receptor source: a female donor in good health, enrolled as a control in a pregnancy study.

This clone was observed once. The J gene is TRBJ2-7, the V gene TRBV7-6, with 7 bases aligning to TRBD2. V was clipped by 5 bases and J by 5 bases; unmatched bases: 12. The CDR3 totals 15 residues. CDR1 SGHVS and CDR2 FNYEAQ come from the germline V gene. The CDR3, as DNA: TGTGCCAGCAGCGCCCCTAGCGGATGGGCGGACGAGCAGTACTTC. The encoded protein is CASSAPSGWADEQYF. The full variable domain, rest sourced from reference TRBV7-6 and TRBJ2-7, is GAGVSQSPRYKVTKRGQDVALRCDPISGHVSLYWYRQALGQGPEFLTYFNYEAQQDKSGLPNDRFSAERPEGSISTLTIQRTEQRDSAMYRCASSAPSGWADEQYFGPGTRLTVT.

This clone was recorded at least ten times. The CDR3 bases are TGTGCTAGTGGTTTGGGATTGACAGGGAATGAGCAGTTCTTC. Amino acid sequence: CASGLGLTGNEQFF. The gene calls are TRBV12-5 and TRBJ2-1, with 7 bases matching TRBD1. V lost 1 base to trimming and J lost 7 bases; unmatched junction nucleotides: 4. Germline V gene lookup returns CDR1 LGHNT and CDR2 FRNRAP. The CDR3 spans 14 residues.